The TCR beta chain under discussion was sequenced for a study of T cell responses to AZD1222 COVID-19 vaccine. Study-level results: Unmutated variant regions are reportedly the target of nearly half of TCRs that are spike-specific. Donors were largely white British and mainly female; clonal diversity was possibly underestimated. Spike was spanned by vaccine-associated CD4 TCRs, with dominance at 160-218 and 743-854.

Germline V gives CDR1 LNHDA, CDR2 SQIVND (reference sequence). The V end was cut by 5 bases, the J end by 4 bases, with 17 bases between. The CDR3 length is 15 residues. Clones were sequenced by immunoSEQ multiplex PCR, and TCRdb holds only the in-frame ones, with some missing. This sample yields 140,000 to 150,000 clones, of which 85% to 95% are seen a single time; under 2% belongs to the top ten. With regard to this clone: As yet, its antigen is unknown.

The V call is TRBV19, the J call TRBJ1-2; D call uncertain. The material sequenced was peripheral blood, taken on day 0 of AZD1222 vaccination. The source of this sequence is an adult in good health. The CDR3: CASSPVVLSGYGYTF. DNA of the CDR3: TGTGCCAGTAGTCCAGTTGTACTAAGCGGCTATGGCTACACCTTC.